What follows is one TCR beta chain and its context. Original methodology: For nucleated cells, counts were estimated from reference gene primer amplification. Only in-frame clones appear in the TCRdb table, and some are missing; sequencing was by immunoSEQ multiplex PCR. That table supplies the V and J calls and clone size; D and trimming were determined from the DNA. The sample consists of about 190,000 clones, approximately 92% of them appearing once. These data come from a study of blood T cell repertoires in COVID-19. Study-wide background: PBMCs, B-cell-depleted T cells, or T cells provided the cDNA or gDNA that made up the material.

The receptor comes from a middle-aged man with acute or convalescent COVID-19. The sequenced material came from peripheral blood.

In DNA, the CDR3 is TGTGCCAGCAGAAAAGGACAGGGCGCTAGAGGCTACACCTTC. Residues: CASRKGQGARGYTF. The chain recombines TRBV3-1 (or the pseudogene TRBV3-2) with TRBJ1-2; the match to TRBD1 covers 8 bases. Germline loops: CDR1 LGHDT, CDR2 YNNKEL (reference sequence). Unmatched junction bases numbered 11, after V lost 6 bases and J lost 8 bases. The CDR3 contains 14 residues.